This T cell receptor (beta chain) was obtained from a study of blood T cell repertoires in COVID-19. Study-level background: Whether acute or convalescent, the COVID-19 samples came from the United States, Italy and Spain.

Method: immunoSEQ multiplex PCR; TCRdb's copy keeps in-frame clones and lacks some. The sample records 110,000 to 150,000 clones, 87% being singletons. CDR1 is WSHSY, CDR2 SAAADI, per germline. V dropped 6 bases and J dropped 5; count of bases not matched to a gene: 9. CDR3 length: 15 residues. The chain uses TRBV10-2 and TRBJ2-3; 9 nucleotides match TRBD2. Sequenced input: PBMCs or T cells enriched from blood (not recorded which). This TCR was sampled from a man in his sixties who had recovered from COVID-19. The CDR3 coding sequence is TGCGCCAGCAGCATAAAGCGGGGGGCCTTAGATACGCAGTATTTT. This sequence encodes CASSIKRGALDTQYF.